Listed below are T cell receptor beta chains from one sample, sequenced in a study of blood T cell repertoires in COVID-19. The protocol was immunoSEQ multiplex PCR, while the TCRdb copy is restricted to in-frame clones and leaves out a portion. The data show approximately 170,000 clones, with more than 75% seen just once and 2% to 2.5% held by the top ten. Material: peripheral blood. Every receptor here comes from a man in his forties or fifties who had recovered from COVID-19. CDR3s include the opening cysteine and the closing phenylalanine or tryptophan. D genes are given only for firm matches. Some rows mark clone size as missing; the rest say once, few, many or name a class of expanded clone.

abundance: -; d_gene: -; v_gene: TRBV7-2; j_gene: TRBJ1-4; CDR3nt: TGTGCCAGCAGCTTAGACGGGGGTGGGGAAAAACTGTTTTTT; CDR3aa: CASSLDGGGEKLFF
abundance: -; d_gene: TRBD2; v_gene: TRBV2; j_gene: TRBJ2-3; CDR3nt: TGTGCCAGCAGTGGAGGATCTAGCGGGAGAACGGATACGCAGTATTTT; CDR3aa: CASSGGSSGRTDTQYF
abundance: -; d_gene: TRBD2; v_gene: TRBV2; j_gene: TRBJ2-1; CDR3nt: TGTGCCAGCAGTGAAGCTTGGCTAGCGGGGGGCCGCTCCTACAATGAGCAGTTCTTC; CDR3aa: CASSEAWLAGGRSYNEQFF
abundance: -; d_gene: TRBD1; v_gene: TRBV4-1; j_gene: TRBJ1-1; CDR3nt: TGCGCCAGCAGCCCCCGACAGGGGAAAACGAACACTGAAGCTTTCTTT; CDR3aa: CASSPRQGKTNTEAFF
abundance: -; d_gene: TRBD2; v_gene: TRBV2; j_gene: TRBJ2-3; CDR3nt: TGTGCCAGCAACGATAGCGGGAAGTATTTT; CDR3aa: CASNDSGKYF
abundance: -; d_gene: -; v_gene: TRBV27; j_gene: TRBJ1-5; CDR3nt: TGTGCCAGCAGTTTCCCAGGGCAGCCCCAGCATTTT; CDR3aa: CASSFPGQPQHF
abundance: -; d_gene: -; v_gene: TRBV9; j_gene: TRBJ1-5; CDR3nt: TGTGCCAGCAGCGTAGGGGCAGGGGATCAGCCCCAGCATTTT; CDR3aa: CASSVGAGDQPQHF
abundance: -; d_gene: -; v_gene: TRBV7-9; j_gene: TRBJ2-7; CDR3nt: TGTGCCAGCAGCTTAGGACAGGCCTCCTACGAGCAGTACTTC; CDR3aa: CASSLGQASYEQYF
abundance: -; d_gene: TRBD1; v_gene: TRBV28; j_gene: TRBJ1-6; CDR3nt: TGTGCCAGCAGTCCGGGACAGGCTAGCTCCTATAATTCACCCCTCCACTTT; CDR3aa: CASSPGQASSYNSPLHF
abundance: once; d_gene: TRBD1; v_gene: TRBV29-1; j_gene: TRBJ2-3; CDR3nt: TGCAGCGTTGAAGACAGGGCCCAGGGGGGCACAGATACGCAGTATTTT; CDR3aa: CSVEDRAQGGTDTQYF
abundance: -; d_gene: TRBD1; v_gene: TRBV2; j_gene: TRBJ2-7; CDR3nt: TGTGCCAGCAGGCGACAGGGAGCCCCTAGGGGTAACGAGCAGTACTTC; CDR3aa: CASRRQGAPRGNEQYF
abundance: -; d_gene: -; v_gene: TRBV4-1; j_gene: TRBJ2-7; CDR3nt: TGCGCCAGCAGCCAAGACCAGGGTCTCGCCTACGAGCAGTACTTC; CDR3aa: CASSQDQGLAYEQYF
abundance: -; d_gene: TRBD1; v_gene: TRBV2; j_gene: TRBJ2-1; CDR3nt: TGTGCCAGCACGGCAGGGGGCTGGGGGCCAGAGGACAATGAGCAGTTCTTC; CDR3aa: CASTAGGWGPEDNEQFF
abundance: -; d_gene: -; v_gene: TRBV28; j_gene: TRBJ2-5; CDR3nt: TGTGCCAGCAGTTTAACGGCCAGGGCCGAGACCCAGTACTTC; CDR3aa: CASSLTARAETQYF
abundance: -; d_gene: -; v_gene: TRBV19; j_gene: TRBJ2-7; CDR3nt: TGTGCCAGTAGTATAGAACCCGGGAATACCTACGAGCAGTACTTC; CDR3aa: CASSIEPGNTYEQYF
abundance: -; d_gene: TRBD1; v_gene: TRBV5-4; j_gene: TRBJ1-2; CDR3nt: TGTGCCAGCAGTCCCCAGGGGGGCGGAAAGTACGGCTACACCTTC; CDR3aa: CASSPQGGGKYGYTF
abundance: -; d_gene: TRBD2; v_gene: TRBV12-3/TRBV12-4; j_gene: TRBJ2-7; CDR3nt: TGTGCCAGCAGTTTAATTTTAGCGGGGGAGCAGTACTTC; CDR3aa: CASSLILAGEQYF
abundance: -; d_gene: TRBD2; v_gene: TRBV6-1; j_gene: TRBJ2-2; CDR3nt: TGTGCCAGCAGTGAAAGACTAGCGGCGAACACCGGGGAGCTGTTTTTT; CDR3aa: CASSERLAANTGELFF
abundance: -; d_gene: -; v_gene: TRBV5-1; j_gene: TRBJ2-7; CDR3nt: TGCGCCAGCAGCTTCGGACAGACCTACGAGCAGTACTTC; CDR3aa: CASSFGQTYEQYF
abundance: -; d_gene: TRBD2; v_gene: TRBV9; j_gene: TRBJ2-1; CDR3nt: TGTGCCAGCAGCGTAGAGATGGCTAGCGGGAGTCCCAATGAGCAGTTCTTC; CDR3aa: CASSVEMASGSPNEQFF
abundance: -; d_gene: TRBD1; v_gene: TRBV14; j_gene: TRBJ2-1; CDR3nt: TGTGCCAGCAGCCAGTCCCGGGACAGGGGGAATGAGCAGTTCTTC; CDR3aa: CASSQSRDRGNEQFF
abundance: -; d_gene: -; v_gene: TRBV4-3; j_gene: TRBJ2-1; CDR3nt: TGCGCCAGCAGCCAAGGAATCTCAGGGAACTACAATGAGCAGTTCTTC; CDR3aa: CASSQGISGNYNEQFF